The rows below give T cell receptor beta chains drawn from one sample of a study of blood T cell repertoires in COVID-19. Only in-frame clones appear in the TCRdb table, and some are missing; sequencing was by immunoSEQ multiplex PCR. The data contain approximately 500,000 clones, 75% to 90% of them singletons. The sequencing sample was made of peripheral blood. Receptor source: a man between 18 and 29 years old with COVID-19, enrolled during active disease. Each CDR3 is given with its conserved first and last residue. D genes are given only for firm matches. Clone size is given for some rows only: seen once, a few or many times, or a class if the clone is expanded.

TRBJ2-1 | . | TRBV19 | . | TGTGCCAGTAGTGTATCTAGCGCCCCGGTGAATGAGCAGTTCTTC | CASSVSSAPVNEQFF
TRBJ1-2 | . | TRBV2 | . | TGTGCCAGCAGCACTGCTAGGGACATAGACGGCTACACCTTC | CASSTARDIDGYTF
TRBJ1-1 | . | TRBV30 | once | TGTGCCTGGAGTCCGGGCCAGGGGATCACTGAAGCTTTCTTT | CAWSPGQGITEAFF
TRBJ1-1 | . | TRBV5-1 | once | TGCGCCAGCAGCGAGAGTCTCGGGAACACTGAAGCTTTCTTT | CASSESLGNTEAFF
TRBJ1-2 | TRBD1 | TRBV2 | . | TGTGCCAGCCATGACCGTGGGACAGGATATGGCTACACCTTC | CASHDRGTGYGYTF
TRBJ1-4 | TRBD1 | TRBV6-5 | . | TGTGCCAGCAGCATCAGGACAGGAGGAAAACTGTTTTTT | CASSIRTGGKLFF
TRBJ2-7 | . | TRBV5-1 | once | TGCGCCAGCAGCTTGACAGGGAAGGGGCCCGAGCAGTACTTC | CASSLTGKGPEQYF
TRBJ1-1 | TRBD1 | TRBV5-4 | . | TGTGCCAGCAGCCCGGACAGGGCGCCTGAAGCTTTCTTT | CASSPDRAPEAFF
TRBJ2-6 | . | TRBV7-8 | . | TGTGCCAGCAACGAACGTTGGCGGTCTGGGGCCAACGTCCTGACTTTC | CASNERWRSGANVLTF
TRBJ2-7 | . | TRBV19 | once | TGTGCCAGTACTCCCCGGGTCTTTCGACGGTACTTC | CASTPRVFRRYF
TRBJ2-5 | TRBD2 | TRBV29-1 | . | TGCAGCTCGTGGGGTGCTAGCGGGGAGACCCAGTACTTC | CSSWGASGETQYF
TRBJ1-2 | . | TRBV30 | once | TGTGCCTGGAGTGTTGGGACATCTCATGGCTACACCTTC | CAWSVGTSHGYTF
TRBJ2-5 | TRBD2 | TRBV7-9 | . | TGTGCCAGCAGCTTAAGGACTAGCGGGAGGGAGACCCAGTACTTC | CASSLRTSGRETQYF
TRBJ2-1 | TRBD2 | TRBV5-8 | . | TGTGCCAGCAGCTTGGGGAACCAGCGGGAGCGAAATGAGCAGTTCTTC | CASSLGNQRERNEQFF
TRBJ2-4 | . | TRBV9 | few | TGTGCCAGCAGCGTAAACCCTAGAGGGTTTGCCAAAAACATTCAGTACTTC | CASSVNPRGFAKNIQYF